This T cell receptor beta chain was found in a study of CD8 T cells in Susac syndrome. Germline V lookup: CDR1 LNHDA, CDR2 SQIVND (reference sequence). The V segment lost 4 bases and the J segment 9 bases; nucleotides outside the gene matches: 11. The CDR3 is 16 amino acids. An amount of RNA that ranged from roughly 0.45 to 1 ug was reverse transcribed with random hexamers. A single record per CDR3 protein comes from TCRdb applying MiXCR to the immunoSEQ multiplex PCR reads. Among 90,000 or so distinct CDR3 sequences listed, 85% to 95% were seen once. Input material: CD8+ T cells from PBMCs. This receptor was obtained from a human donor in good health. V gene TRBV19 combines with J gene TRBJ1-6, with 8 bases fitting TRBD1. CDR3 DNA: TGTGCCAGTAGTACCCAACGGACAGGGCTCTCTTCACCCCTCCACTTT. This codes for CASSTQRTGLSSPLHF.